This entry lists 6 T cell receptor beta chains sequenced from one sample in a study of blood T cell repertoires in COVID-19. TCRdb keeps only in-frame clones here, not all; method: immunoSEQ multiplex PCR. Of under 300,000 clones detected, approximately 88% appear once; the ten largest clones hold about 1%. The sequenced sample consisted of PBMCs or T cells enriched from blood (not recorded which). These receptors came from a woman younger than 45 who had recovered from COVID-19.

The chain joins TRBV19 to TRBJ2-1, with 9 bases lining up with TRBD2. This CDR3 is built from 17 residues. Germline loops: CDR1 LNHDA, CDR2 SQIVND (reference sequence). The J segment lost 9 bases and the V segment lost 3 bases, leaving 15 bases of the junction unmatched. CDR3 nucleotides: TGTGCCAGTAGTATCAGGGTTGGCAGCGGGAGGTTCAGTGAGCAGTTCTTC. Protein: CASSIRVGSGRFSEQFF.

The CDR3: CSVGQETYEQYF. DNA of the CDR3: TGCAGCGTGGGACAGGAAACCTACGAGCAGTACTTC. The chain has TRBV29-1 and TRBJ2-7; 8 positions agree with TRBD1. This CDR3 is 12 amino acids long. The ends lost 6 bases at V and 2 bases at J; junction bases unmatched: 3. The germline V gene encodes CDR1 SQVTM and CDR2 ANQGSEA.

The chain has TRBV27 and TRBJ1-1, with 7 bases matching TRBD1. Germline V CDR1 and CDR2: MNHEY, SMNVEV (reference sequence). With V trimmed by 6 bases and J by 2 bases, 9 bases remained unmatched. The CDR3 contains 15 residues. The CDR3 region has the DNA TGTGCCAGCAGAAGTGCAGGGGGAAGAAACACTGAAGCTTTCTTT. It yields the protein CASRSAGGRNTEAFF.

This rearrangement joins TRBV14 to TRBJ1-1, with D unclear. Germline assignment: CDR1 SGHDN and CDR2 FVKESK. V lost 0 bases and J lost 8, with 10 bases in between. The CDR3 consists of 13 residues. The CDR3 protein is CASSQDLEGEAFF. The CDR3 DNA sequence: TGTGCCAGCAGCCAAGACCTGGAGGGAGAAGCTTTCTTT.

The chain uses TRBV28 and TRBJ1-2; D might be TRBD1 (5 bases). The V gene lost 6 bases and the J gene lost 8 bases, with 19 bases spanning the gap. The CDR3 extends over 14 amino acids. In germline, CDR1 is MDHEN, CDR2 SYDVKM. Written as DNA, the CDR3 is TGTGCCAGCAGCAGATCTGCGGGGGTCGCCGGCTACACCTTC. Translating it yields CASSRSAGVAGYTF.

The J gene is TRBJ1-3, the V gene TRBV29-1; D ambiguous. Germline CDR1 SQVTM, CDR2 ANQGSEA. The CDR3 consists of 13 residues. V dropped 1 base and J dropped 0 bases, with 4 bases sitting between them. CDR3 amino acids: CSVEAFSGNTIYF. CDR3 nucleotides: TGCAGCGTTGAAGCCTTCTCTGGAAACACCATATATTTT.